This T cell receptor (beta chain) was recorded in a study of resident and recirculating memory T cells in vitiligo. The wider study: Epidermis came from shave biopsies of lesional and nonlesional sites, plus PBMCs. Whole samples, not sorted cells, were homogenized and used for genomic DNA extraction. Findings and caveats of the study: No unique dominant TCR clone was found in vitiligo lesions. TCR sequences were not conserved across biopsy sites or patients.

This clone has just one count. The antigen is undetermined. The germline V gene encodes CDR1 SGHTA and CDR2 FQGNSA. V trimming: 6 bases; J trimming: 6 bases; junction bases outside the gene matches: 9. This CDR3 is 14 amino acids long. Using immunoSEQ multiplex PCR, the repertoire was profiled, and TCRdb retains in-frame clones only, with some absent. This sample has tens of thousands of clones, with approximately 90% found just once. The receptor was isolated from a male donor with vitiligo. The chain is built from TRBV7-2 and TRBJ2-7; 9 nucleotides match TRBD1. Sequencing was performed on blood. CDR3 nucleotides: TGTGCCAGCAGGGGGACAGGGTATGTTAGCGAGCAGTACTTC. This gives the protein CASRGTGYVSEQYF.